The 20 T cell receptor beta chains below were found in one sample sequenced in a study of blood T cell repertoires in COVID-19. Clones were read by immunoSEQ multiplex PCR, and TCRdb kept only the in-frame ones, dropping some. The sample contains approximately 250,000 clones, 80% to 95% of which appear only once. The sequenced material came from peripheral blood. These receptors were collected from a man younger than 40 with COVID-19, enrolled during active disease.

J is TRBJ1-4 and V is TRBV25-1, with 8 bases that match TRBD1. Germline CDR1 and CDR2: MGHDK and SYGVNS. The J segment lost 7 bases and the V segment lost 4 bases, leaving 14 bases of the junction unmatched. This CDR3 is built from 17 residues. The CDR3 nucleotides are TGTGCCAGCAGTGCCCATTACTCCGGGACAGGAGGTGAAAAACTGTTTTTT. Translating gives CASSAHYSGTGGEKLFF.

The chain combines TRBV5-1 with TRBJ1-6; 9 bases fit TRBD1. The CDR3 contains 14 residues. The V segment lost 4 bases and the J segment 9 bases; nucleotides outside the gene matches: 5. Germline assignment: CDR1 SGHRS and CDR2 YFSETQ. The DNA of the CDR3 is TGCGCCAGCAGCCCGGGACAGGGTTTTTCACCCCTCCACTTT. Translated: CASSPGQGFSPLHF. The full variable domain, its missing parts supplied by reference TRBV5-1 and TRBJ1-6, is KAGVTQTPRYLIKTRGQQVTLSCSPISGHRSVSWYQQTPGQGLQFLFEYFSETQRNKGNFPGRFSGRQFSNSRSEMNVSTLELGDSALYLCASSPGQGFSPLHFGNGTRLTVT.

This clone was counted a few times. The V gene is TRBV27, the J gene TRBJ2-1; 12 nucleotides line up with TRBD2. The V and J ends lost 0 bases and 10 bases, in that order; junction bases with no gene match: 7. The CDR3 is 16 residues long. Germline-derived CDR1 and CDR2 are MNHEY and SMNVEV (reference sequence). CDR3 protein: CASSLSWASGGEEQFF. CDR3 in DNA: TGTGCCAGCAGTTTATCGTGGGCTAGCGGGGGGGAAGAGCAGTTCTTC.

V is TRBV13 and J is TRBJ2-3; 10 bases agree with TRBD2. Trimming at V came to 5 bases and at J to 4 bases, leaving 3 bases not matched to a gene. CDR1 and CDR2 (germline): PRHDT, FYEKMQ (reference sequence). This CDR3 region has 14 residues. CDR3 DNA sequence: TGTGCCAGCAGCAGAGCGGGGGGGTCAGATACGCAGTATTTT. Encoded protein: CASSRAGGSDTQYF.

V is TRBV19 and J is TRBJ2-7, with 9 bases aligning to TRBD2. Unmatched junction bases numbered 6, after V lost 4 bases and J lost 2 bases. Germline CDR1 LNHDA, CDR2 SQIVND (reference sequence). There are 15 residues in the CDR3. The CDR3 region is CASSTPGLAAYEQYF. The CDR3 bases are TGTGCCAGTAGTACACCGGGACTAGCAGCCTACGAGCAGTACTTC.

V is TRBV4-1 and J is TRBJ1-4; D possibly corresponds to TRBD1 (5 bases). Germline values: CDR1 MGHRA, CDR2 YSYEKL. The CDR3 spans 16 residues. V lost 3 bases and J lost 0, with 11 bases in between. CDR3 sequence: CASSHDLTATNEKLFF. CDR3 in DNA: TGCGCCAGCAGCCACGATTTGACAGCAACTAATGAAAAACTGTTTTTT.

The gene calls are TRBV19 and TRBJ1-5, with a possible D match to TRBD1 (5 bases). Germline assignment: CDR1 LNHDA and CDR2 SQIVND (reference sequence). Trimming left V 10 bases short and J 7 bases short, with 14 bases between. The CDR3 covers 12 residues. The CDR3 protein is CATGGIGQPQHF. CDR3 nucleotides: TGTGCCACCGGGGGAATAGGGCAGCCCCAGCATTTT.

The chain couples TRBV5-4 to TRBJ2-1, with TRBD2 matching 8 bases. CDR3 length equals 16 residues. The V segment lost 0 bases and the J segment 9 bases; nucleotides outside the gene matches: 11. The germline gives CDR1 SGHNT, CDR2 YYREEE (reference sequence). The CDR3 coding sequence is TGTGCCAGCAGCTTGGAGGTCGGGGGGGGTCCCCCTGAGCAGTTCTTC. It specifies CASSLEVGGGPPEQFF.

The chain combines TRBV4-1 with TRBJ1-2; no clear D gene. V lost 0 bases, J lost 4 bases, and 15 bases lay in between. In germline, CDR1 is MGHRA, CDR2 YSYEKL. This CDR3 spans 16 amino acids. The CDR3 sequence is CASSQEAAEYSYGYTF. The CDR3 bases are TGCGCCAGCAGCCAAGAAGCGGCGGAGTATTCCTATGGCTACACCTTC.

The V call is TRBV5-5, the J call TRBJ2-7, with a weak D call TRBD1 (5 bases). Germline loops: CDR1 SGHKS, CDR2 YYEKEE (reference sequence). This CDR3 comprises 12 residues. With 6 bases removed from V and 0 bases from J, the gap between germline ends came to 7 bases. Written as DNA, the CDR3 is TGTGCCAGCACAGACAGCTCCTACGAGCAGTACTTC. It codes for CASTDSSYEQYF. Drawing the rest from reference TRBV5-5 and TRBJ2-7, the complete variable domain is DAGVTQSPTHLIKTRGQQVTLRCSPISGHKSVSWYQQVLGQGPQFIFQYYEKEERGRGNFPDRFSARQFPNYSSELNVNALLLGDSALYLCASTDSSYEQYFGPGTRLTVT.

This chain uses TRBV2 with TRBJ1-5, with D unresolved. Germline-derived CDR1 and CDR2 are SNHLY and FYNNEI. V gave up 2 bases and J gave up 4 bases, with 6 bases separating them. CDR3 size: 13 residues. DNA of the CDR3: TGTGCCAGCAGTGAATTAGAGAATCAGCCCCAGCATTTT. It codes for CASSELENQPQHF.

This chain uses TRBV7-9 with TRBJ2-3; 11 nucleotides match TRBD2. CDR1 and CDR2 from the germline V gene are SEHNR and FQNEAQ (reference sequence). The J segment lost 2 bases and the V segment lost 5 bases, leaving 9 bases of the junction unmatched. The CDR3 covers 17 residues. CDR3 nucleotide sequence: TGTGCCAGCAGCACCCCCCTAGCGGGGGGCCTCACAGATACGCAGTATTTT. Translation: CASSTPLAGGLTDTQYF.

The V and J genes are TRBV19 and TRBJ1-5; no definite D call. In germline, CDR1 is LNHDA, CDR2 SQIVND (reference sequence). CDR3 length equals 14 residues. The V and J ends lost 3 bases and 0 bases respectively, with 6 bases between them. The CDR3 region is CASSIAHSNQPQHF. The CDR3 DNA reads TGTGCCAGTAGTATTGCGCATAGCAATCAGCCCCAGCATTTT.

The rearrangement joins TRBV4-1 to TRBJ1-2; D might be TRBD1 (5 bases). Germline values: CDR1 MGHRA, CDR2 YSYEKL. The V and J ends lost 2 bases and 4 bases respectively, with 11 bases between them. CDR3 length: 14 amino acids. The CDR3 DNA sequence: TGCGCCAGCAGCCAATTAGGGGCCCCCTATGGCTACACCTTC. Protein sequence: CASSQLGAPYGYTF.

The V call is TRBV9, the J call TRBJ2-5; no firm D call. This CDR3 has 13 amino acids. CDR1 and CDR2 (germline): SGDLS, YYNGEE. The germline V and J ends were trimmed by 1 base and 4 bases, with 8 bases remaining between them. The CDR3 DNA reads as TGTGCCAGCAGCGTAAGCCCGCCAGAGACCCAGTACTTC. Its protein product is CASSVSPPETQYF.

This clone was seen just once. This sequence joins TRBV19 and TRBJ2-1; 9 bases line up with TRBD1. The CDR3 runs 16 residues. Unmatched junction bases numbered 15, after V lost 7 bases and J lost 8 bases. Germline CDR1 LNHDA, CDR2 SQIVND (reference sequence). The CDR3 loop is CASTPSTGGATYEQFF. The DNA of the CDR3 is TGTGCCAGTACCCCTTCAACAGGGGGCGCAACGTATGAGCAGTTCTTC.

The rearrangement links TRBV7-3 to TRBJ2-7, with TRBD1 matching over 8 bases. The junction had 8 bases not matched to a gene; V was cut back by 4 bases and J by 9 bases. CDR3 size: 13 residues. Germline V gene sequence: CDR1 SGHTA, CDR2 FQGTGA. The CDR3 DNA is TGTGCCAGCAGCTCCTCAGGACAGGGCGGGCAGTACTTC. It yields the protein CASSSSGQGGQYF.

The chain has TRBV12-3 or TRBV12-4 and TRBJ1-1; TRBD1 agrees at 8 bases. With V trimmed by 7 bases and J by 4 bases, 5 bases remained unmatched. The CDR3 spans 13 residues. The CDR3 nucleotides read TGTGCCAGCACCGACAGGGGAGGCACTGAAGCTTTCTTT. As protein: CASTDRGGTEAFF.

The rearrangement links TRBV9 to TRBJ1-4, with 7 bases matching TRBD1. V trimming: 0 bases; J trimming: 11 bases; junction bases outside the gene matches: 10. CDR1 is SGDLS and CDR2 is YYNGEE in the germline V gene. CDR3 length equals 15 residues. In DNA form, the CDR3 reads TGTGCCAGCAGCGTAGGGTTAACAGGGGTGGGCAAACTGTTTTTT. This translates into CASSVGLTGVGKLFF. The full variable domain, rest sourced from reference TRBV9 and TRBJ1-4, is DSGVTQTPKHLITATGQRVTLRCSPRSGDLSVYWYQQSLDQGLQFLIQYYNGEERAKGNILERFSAQQFPDLHSELNLSSLELGDSALYFCASSVGLTGVGKLFFGSGTQLSVL.

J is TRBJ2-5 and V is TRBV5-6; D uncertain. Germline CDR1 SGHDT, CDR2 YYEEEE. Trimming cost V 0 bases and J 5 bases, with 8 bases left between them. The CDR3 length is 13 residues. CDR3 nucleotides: TGTGCCAGCAGCTTGGCCGGGTTGGAGACCCAGTACTTC. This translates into CASSLAGLETQYF.